The 30 T cell receptor beta chains given below trace back to one sample, sequenced in a study of cytomegalovirus exposure and HLA in healthy donors. The PCR had 60 Vbeta and 13 Jbeta primers. Method: immunoSEQ multiplex PCR; TCRdb's copy keeps in-frame clones and lacks some. The sample records 130,000 or so clones, over 75% being singletons. The sample was PBMCs. The origin of the receptors is a woman between 35 and 50 years old in good health and CMV-seronegative.

The chain is built from TRBV11-3 and TRBJ2-7; 12 bases agree with TRBD2. The CDR3 runs 14 residues. CDR1 and CDR2 (germline): SGHNT, YENEEA. V trimming: 1 base; J trimming: 6 bases; junction bases outside the gene matches: 1. CDR3 region: CASSLGTSGIEQYF. In DNA form, the CDR3 reads TGTGCCAGCAGCTTAGGGACTAGCGGGATCGAGCAGTACTTC.

The chain is built from TRBV5-1 and TRBJ2-1, with 9 nucleotides matching TRBD1. Germline CDR1 and CDR2: SGHRS and YFSETQ. The CDR3 spans 14 residues. V lost 4 bases and J lost 9; bases outside the gene matches: 8. The CDR3 DNA follows: TGCGCCAGCAGCGCCCGGGACAGGGACGGTGAGCAGTTCTTC. Its protein is CASSARDRDGEQFF.

The CDR3 nucleotides read TGTGCCAGCAGCTTTCGCACTTTCTCCTACAATGAGCAGTTCTTC. Translating gives CASSFRTFSYNEQFF. The chain combines TRBV13 with TRBJ2-1; D unclear. V dropped 3 bases and J dropped 0 bases, with 9 bases sitting between them. This CDR3 region has 15 residues. The germline V gene encodes CDR1 PRHDT and CDR2 FYEKMQ (reference sequence).

The rearrangement uses TRBV7-6 and TRBJ1-4, with TRBD1 as a possible D gene (6 bases). The CDR3 has 13 residues. Trimming took 7 bases from V and 2 from J, leaving 8 bases between them. The V gene's germline CDR1 is SGHVS and CDR2 FNYEAQ. The CDR3 is CASKQGTNEKLFF. In DNA, the CDR3 is TGTGCCAGCAAGCAGGGGACTAATGAAAAACTGTTTTTT.

This clone was observed a handful of times. The CDR3: CASTRGRGTYEQYF. The CDR3 DNA is TGTGCCAGCACCAGGGGGCGCGGGACCTACGAGCAGTACTTC. The V call is TRBV5-5, the J call TRBJ2-7, with TRBD1 matching over 8 bases. Germline assignment: CDR1 SGHKS and CDR2 YYEKEE (reference sequence). The V segment lost 6 bases and the J segment 2 bases; nucleotides outside the gene matches: 7. The CDR3 runs 14 residues.

The rearrangement links TRBV28 to TRBJ1-3, with D uncertain. V was trimmed by 7 bases and J by 6 bases, leaving 16 bases between them. The CDR3 sequence is 14 residues long. Looked up from germline, CDR1 is MDHEN and CDR2 is SYDVKM. CDR3 coding DNA: TGTGCCAGCACCCGCAGTAACGCGGAAAACACCATATATTTT. Protein product: CASTRSNAENTIYF.

The V gene is TRBV5-4, the J gene TRBJ1-1; 8 bases align to TRBD1. The V and J ends lost 3 bases and 3 bases, in that order; junction bases with no gene match: 1. CDR1 is SGHNT and CDR2 is YYREEE in the germline V gene (reference sequence). The CDR3 runs to 13 residues. The chain's CDR3 is CASSSDRDTEAFF. CDR3 in DNA: TGTGCCAGCAGCTCGGACAGGGACACTGAAGCTTTCTTT.

CDR3 region: CASSFPGTREQYF. CDR3 coding DNA: TGTGCCAGCAGCTTCCCCGGGACTAGAGAGCAGTACTTC. The chain joins TRBV7-9 to TRBJ2-5, with 8 bases matching TRBD2. The V and J ends lost 3 bases and 11 bases, in that order; junction bases with no gene match: 8. The CDR3 contains 13 residues. Germline V lookup: CDR1 SEHNR, CDR2 FQNEAQ (reference sequence).

The V call is TRBV27, the J call TRBJ2-1; D unclear. The germline V gene has CDR1 MNHEY and CDR2 SMNVEV (reference sequence). V lost 7 bases and J lost 5, with 12 bases in between. This CDR3 spans 13 amino acids. CDR3 amino acids: CASKLLSHNEQFF. In DNA, the CDR3 is TGTGCCAGCAAACTACTCAGCCACAATGAGCAGTTCTTC.

This sequence joins TRBV6-6 and TRBJ1-1; the match to TRBD1 covers 8 bases. The CDR3 is made up of 16 amino acids. Losses at the gene ends were 0 bases for V and 2 bases for J; bases not matched to a gene: 5. Germline lookup yields CDR1 MNHNY and CDR2 SVGAGI (reference sequence). CDR3 protein: CASSYSGQGGNTEAFF. The CDR3 nucleotides read TGTGCCAGCAGTTACTCTGGACAGGGAGGAAACACTGAAGCTTTCTTT.

V and J are TRBV6-5 and TRBJ2-2; TRBD2 agrees at 8 bases. Germline CDR1 MNHEY, CDR2 SVGAGI. The ends lost 8 bases at V and 6 bases at J; junction bases unmatched: 2. The CDR3 totals 12 residues. DNA of the CDR3: TGTGCCAGCCGGGGGGGGGCCGGGGAGCTGTTTTTT. Its translation: CASRGGAGELFF.

The chain combines TRBV27 with TRBJ1-6; the D gene is possibly TRBD1 (6 bases). The CDR3 consists of 13 residues. V gave up 7 bases and J gave up 5 bases, with 9 bases separating them. CDR1 and CDR2 from the germline V gene are MNHEY and SMNVEV (reference sequence). Here the CDR3 DNA reads TGTGCCAGCACGGGACAAAATAATTCACCCCTCCACTTT. Protein product: CASTGQNNSPLHF.

This chain links TRBV6-5 with TRBJ2-7; D perhaps matches TRBD1 (6 bases). The CDR3 runs 15 residues. CDR1 and CDR2 from the germline V gene are MNHEY and SVGAGI. The V gene lost 0 bases and the J gene lost 2 bases, with 11 bases spanning the gap. The CDR3 sequence is CASSYSLQGPYEQYF. CDR3 sequence (DNA): TGTGCCAGCAGTTACTCCTTACAGGGTCCCTACGAGCAGTACTTC.

The chain uses TRBV5-1 and TRBJ1-1, with unresolved D. The CDR3 has 14 residues. Trimming removed 4 bases at V and 5 bases at J, with 15 bases between. CDR1 is SGHRS, CDR2 YFSETQ, per germline. CDR3 loop: CASSLGLPGTEAFF. CDR3 nucleotides: TGCGCCAGCAGCCTGGGCCTCCCGGGGACTGAAGCTTTCTTT.

The chain employs TRBV7-2 and TRBJ1-1, with 9 bases matching TRBD1. The CDR3 covers 14 residues. Germline CDR1 reads SGHTA; CDR2 reads FQGNSA. Unmatched junction bases numbered 5, after V lost 5 bases and J lost 4 bases. The CDR3, as DNA: TGTGCCAGCAGCCGGGGACAGGGTGGCACTGAAGCTTTCTTT. Amino acid sequence: CASSRGQGGTEAFF.

This chain uses TRBV7-9 with TRBJ2-1; 9 nucleotides line up with TRBD2. V gave up 1 base and J gave up 3 bases; unmatched junction bases: 4. Germline CDR1 SEHNR, CDR2 FQNEAQ (reference sequence). This CDR3 contains 16 residues. CDR3 sequence reads: CASSLGLAGVYNEQFF. Written as DNA, the CDR3 is TGTGCCAGCAGCTTAGGGTTAGCGGGGGTCTACAATGAGCAGTTCTTC.

The chain uses TRBV19 and TRBJ2-5; D might be TRBD2 (7 bases). This CDR3 region has 13 residues. Trimming pared 4 bases from V and 5 bases from J, leaving 11 bases between. Germline V gene sequence: CDR1 LNHDA, CDR2 SQIVND (reference sequence). The CDR3 protein is CASSKGGWETQYF. The CDR3 region has the DNA TGTGCCAGTAGTAAGGGGGGGTGGGAGACCCAGTACTTC.

The chain recombines TRBV18 with TRBJ1-3, with 7 bases aligning to TRBD1. From germline, CDR1 is KGHSH and CDR2 LQKENI. Trimming took 3 bases from V and 2 from J; bases not matched to a gene: 1. CDR3 size: 14 residues. The CDR3 DNA is TGTGCCAGCTCACCGGGGACAGCTGGAAACACCATATATTTT. Protein product: CASSPGTAGNTIYF.

The CDR3 nucleotides are TGCGCCAGCAGCCAAAATCCTAGCGAGAACACCGGGGAGCTGTTTTTT. This codes for CASSQNPSENTGELFF. The chain recombines TRBV4-1 with TRBJ2-2; D might be TRBD2 (6 bases). This CDR3 has 16 amino acids. V lost 2 bases to trimming and J lost 1 base, with 11 bases between them. Germline CDR1 and CDR2: MGHRA and YSYEKL.

This clone showed up just once. The CDR3 DNA is TGTGCCGCCTCCCAACCCCAGTCAACTAATGAAAAACTGTTTTTT. It codes for CAASQPQSTNEKLFF. V gene TRBV2 combines with J gene TRBJ1-4; D is uncertain. CDR3 size: 15 residues. Trimming stripped 11 bases from V and 0 bases from J, with 16 bases between. Looked up from germline, CDR1 is SNHLY and CDR2 is FYNNEI.

This clone was recorded a few times. The chain carries TRBV2 and TRBJ2-7; D possibly corresponds to TRBD1 (5 bases). Per the germline V gene, CDR1 is SNHLY and CDR2 is FYNNEI. Trimming shortened V by 7 bases and J by 3 bases, and 13 bases separated the two germline ends. This CDR3 is built from 13 residues. The CDR3 DNA reads TGTGCCAGCACAGGGATGGTTAGCTACGAGCAGTACTTC. Protein sequence: CASTGMVSYEQYF.

In its sample, this clone was seen once. The chain links TRBV5-1 to TRBJ1-1; the D is unclear. V was trimmed by 1 base and J by 5 bases, leaving 6 bases between them. This CDR3 comprises 12 residues. Germline-derived CDR1 and CDR2 are SGHRS and YFSETQ. CDR3 sequence (DNA): TGCGCCAGCAGCTTGCACGGTACTGAAGCTTTCTTT. It is translated as CASSLHGTEAFF. The full variable domain, its missing parts supplied by reference TRBV5-1 and TRBJ1-1, is KAGVTQTPRYLIKTRGQQVTLSCSPISGHRSVSWYQQTPGQGLQFLFEYFSETQRNKGNFPGRFSGRQFSNSRSEMNVSTLELGDSALYLCASSLHGTEAFFGQGTRLTVV.

The chain carries TRBV10-3 and TRBJ2-7, with a possible D match to TRBD2 (5 bases). The CDR3 contains 12 residues. Looked up from germline, CDR1 is ENHRY and CDR2 is SYGVKD. Deletions cut 7 bases from V and 4 bases from J, with 11 bases between. The CDR3 sequence is CAIMDFSYEQYF. In DNA form, the CDR3 reads TGTGCCATCATGGACTTTTCTTACGAGCAGTACTTC.

The chain has TRBV4-2 and TRBJ2-7, with 11 bases aligning to TRBD2. Trimming cost V 1 base and J 3 bases; bases outside gene matches: 2. The CDR3 loop spans 15 amino acids. The germline V gene encodes CDR1 LGHNA and CDR2 YNFKEQ. This chain's CDR3 is CASSQGLAGYYEQYF. The CDR3 DNA sequence: TGTGCCAGCAGCCAAGGACTAGCGGGGTACTACGAGCAGTACTTC.

V is TRBV6-5 and J is TRBJ2-3; D perhaps matches TRBD2 (5 bases). V gave up 2 bases and J gave up 4 bases, with 7 bases separating them. Germline V CDR1 and CDR2: MNHEY, SVGAGI. CDR3 length: 13 residues. In DNA, the CDR3 is TGTGCCAGCAGTTACGCCGGGGCAGATACGCAGTATTTT. It specifies CASSYAGADTQYF.

This chain links TRBV9 with TRBJ2-7; D perhaps matches TRBD2 (6 bases). Trimming shortened V by 4 bases and J by 2 bases, and 7 bases separated the two germline ends. The CDR3 sequence is 12 residues long. Germline V gives CDR1 SGDLS, CDR2 YYNGEE. The CDR3 sequence is CASSPGAYEQYF. Written as DNA, the CDR3 is TGTGCCAGCAGCCCGGGGGCCTACGAGCAGTACTTC.

The V call is TRBV27, the J call TRBJ2-5; 8 bases line up with TRBD1. The J call may be in error: the DNA end matches TRBJ2-7 better. The CDR3 extends over 14 amino acids. Per germline, CDR1 MNHEY and CDR2 SMNVEV (reference sequence). CDR3 sequence: CASSSDRGLNEQYF. CDR3 sequence (DNA): TGTGCCAGCAGTTCCGACAGGGGTCTGAACGAGCAGTACTTC.

This clone was seen a handful of times. The chain is built from TRBV2 and TRBJ1-4; D remains ambiguous. V was cut by 3 bases and J by 6 bases, with 14 bases left in between. The CDR3 has 15 residues. Germline CDR1 and CDR2: SNHLY and FYNNEI. CDR3 sequence (DNA): TGTGCCAGCAGTGAGGGTAGGGAGGTTGATGAAAAACTGTTTTTT. Protein sequence: CASSEGREVDEKLFF.

For this clone: The junction does not match germline at one end; this may be a read error. The chain links TRBV7-9 to TRBJ1-4, with D perhaps matching TRBD1 (5 bases). This CDR3 spans 14 amino acids. The V gene's germline CDR1 is SEHNR and CDR2 FQNEAQ (reference sequence). The DNA for the CDR3 is TGTTCCAGCAGCTTTTTTCAGGGCGGTGAAAAACTGTTTTTT. It specifies CSSSFFQGGEKLFF. Full variable domain (remainder filled in from reference TRBV7-9 and TRBJ1-4): DTGVSQNPRHKITKRGQNVTFRCDPISEHNRLYWYRQTLGQGPEFLTYFQNEAQLEKSRLLSDRFSAERPKGSFSTLEIQRTEQGDSAMYLCSSSFFQGGEKLFFGSGTQLSVL.

A single count supports this clone. The gene calls are TRBV6-5 and TRBJ1-5, with D perhaps TRBD1 (6 bases). Germline V lookup: CDR1 MNHEY, CDR2 SVGAGI. V dropped 6 bases and J dropped 9 bases, with 18 bases sitting between them. The CDR3 is 14 residues long. For the CDR3, the DNA is TGTGCCAGCAGCCCCACAGGGATGGGCTCGCCCCAGCATTTT. Its protein product is CASSPTGMGSPQHF.